This T cell receptor beta chain originates from a study of human thymus T cells. V lost 2 bases to trimming and J lost 2 bases, with 10 bases between them. The CDR3 sequence is 14 residues long. CDR1 and CDR2 from the germline V gene are MDHEN and SYDVKM. The protocol was immunoSEQ multiplex PCR, while the TCRdb copy is restricted to in-frame clones and leaves out a portion. This repertoire shows some 40,000 clones, nearly 95% found once; its top ten account for about 0.13%. The receptor was derived from a boy in the first two years of life with a congenital heart defect but otherwise immunologically healthy. The sample was blood. The chain recombines TRBV28 with TRBJ2-7; D perhaps matches TRBD1 (6 bases). CDR3 bases: TGTGCCAGCAGTTTAAATTACAGGGCCTACGAGCAGTACTTC. It codes for CASSLNYRAYEQYF. Together with reference TRBV28 and TRBJ2-7, the CDR3 gives the full variable domain: DVKVTQSSRYLVKRTGEKVFLECVQDMDHENMFWYRQDPGLGLRLIYFSYDVKMKEKGDIPEGYSVSREKKERFSLILESASTNQTSMYLCASSLNYRAYEQYFGPGTRLTVT.